The clone carrying this T cell receptor (beta chain) occurred once. The antigen is unknown. The entry originates in a study of shared clonotypes between healthy human individuals. Study results and caveats: Clonotypes shared by all four donors outscored non-shared clonotypes in generation probability. Naive subsets generally had larger estimated richness than memory subsets.

Every immunoSEQ plate was one replicate of a subset's evenly spread DNA. Sequencing was performed with immunoSEQ multiplex PCR; in TCRdb, only in-frame clones are kept and a portion is missing. The sample lists roughly 890,000 clones, 92% seen once, with less than 25% in the top ten. Germline V gives CDR1 LGHNA, CDR2 YNFKEQ. V was clipped by 2 bases and J by 4 bases; unmatched bases: 5. This CDR3 region has 15 residues. Naive CD8 cells, CD45RO-negative and positively selected for CCR7, excluded terminally differentiated effector memory CD45RA+ cells. Nashville, Tennessee was home to all donors, who were Caucasian adults.

The sample taken for sequencing was naive CD8+ T cells sorted from blood. The rearrangement links TRBV4-2 to TRBJ2-7; TRBD2 matches 10 bases. This receptor was obtained from a man between 25 and 39 years old in good health. CDR3 bases: TGTGCCAGCAGCCAATCTCTAGCGGGAGTGTACGAGCAGTACTTC. This gives the protein CASSQSLAGVYEQYF.